These 5 T cell receptor beta chains were sequenced from one sample in a study of T cell repertoires in cytomegalovirus infection (dated by TCRdb to the late 2010s). According to the study, the label for this sample's treatment or condition signals: in vitro stimulation with specific CMV peptide epitopes to enrich CMV-specific T cells. Their antigens remain unidentified. The sequencer listed for this sample is Illumina HiSeq 1500. The public reads were reprocessed in TCRdb via fastp at Q25 and MiXCR, keeping in-frame beta chains. When rows share a CDR3 protein, they turn into one entry using the most common DNA and genes. Present in this sample are just over 450,000 distinct CDR3 sequences, about two fifths of which were seen just once. About two fifths of the sample is held by the ten biggest clonotypes. This material consisted of cultured PBMCs, taken from culture after CMV antigen stimulation. These receptors all stem from a human donor in good health (CMV status not recorded). Some clones in this sample may be carry-over from other donors' samples.

V is TRBV7-7 and J is TRBJ1-1; D gene ambiguous. The CDR3 has 13 amino acids. Trimming took off 3 bases at V and 6 bases at J, with 11 bases between the two ends. Germline CDR1 is SSHAT and CDR2 is FNYEAQ (reference sequence). CDR3 DNA sequence: TGTGCCAGCAGCTTCGACAACTTCTCTGAAGCTTTCTTT. The encoded protein is CASSFDNFSEAFF.

The gene calls are TRBV7-2 and TRBJ1-2, with 8 bases fitting TRBD1. The CDR3 has 14 residues. In germline, CDR1 is SGHTA, CDR2 FQGNSA. V lost 0 bases and J lost 7; bases outside the gene matches: 4. The CDR3 protein is CASSLAGQAGGYTF. DNA of the CDR3: TGTGCCAGCAGCTTAGCGGGACAGGCAGGTGGCTACACCTTC.

This clonotype occurred a few times. J is TRBJ1-6 and V is TRBV7-6; D might be TRBD1 (5 bases). V gave up 7 bases and J gave up 9 bases, with 19 bases separating them. The CDR3 is 15 residues long. Per the germline V gene, CDR1 is SGHVS and CDR2 is FNYEAQ. CDR3 in DNA: TGTGCCAGCACCCCAAGGGAGGACACCTCTTCACCCCTCCACTTT. Amino acid sequence: CASTPREDTSSPLHF.

The chain combines TRBV20-1 with TRBJ2-5; 10 nucleotides line up with TRBD1. The CDR3 runs 13 residues. The V gene end was trimmed by 6 bases and the J gene end by 7 bases; junction bases not matched to a gene: 8. The germline gives CDR1 DFQATT, CDR2 SNEGSKA (reference sequence). CDR3 bases: TGCAGTGCCAGGACAGGGGGACTGGGGACCCAGTACTTC. Encoded protein: CSARTGGLGTQYF.

This clonotype has only a few counts. This chain connects TRBV4-1 to TRBJ1-1; D gene ambiguous. The V and J ends lost 6 bases and 0 bases respectively, with 11 bases between them. CDR1 is MGHRA, CDR2 YSYEKL, per germline. The CDR3 runs 14 residues. The CDR3 is CASRTGTLNTEAFF. The CDR3, as DNA: TGCGCCAGCAGAACCGGTACGTTGAACACTGAAGCTTTCTTT.